The 28 T cell receptor beta chains below all came from one sample that was sequenced in a study of graft-versus-host responses after intestinal transplantation. Some clones are missing from TCRdb's copy, which holds only in-frame ones; the method was immunoSEQ multiplex PCR. The data contain about 18,000 clones, about two fifths of them singletons. The source material was alloreactive CD4+ T cells from a mixed lymphocyte reaction culture, sampled before intestinal transplant. The subset: CFSE-low proliferating T cells sorted from approximately 6-day pre-transplant mixed lymphocyte reaction (GvH or HvG direction). These receptors all come from a human patient who received an intestinal transplant.

The chain is built from TRBV6-5 and TRBJ1-5; D perhaps matches TRBD1 (6 bases). Germline lookup yields CDR1 MNHEY and CDR2 SVGAGI. This CDR3 comprises 14 residues. Between the trimmed V and J ends, which lost 8 bases and 7 bases, there was a span of 18 bases. CDR3 region: CASGYDRILQPQHF. CDR3 DNA: TGTGCCAGCGGATACGACAGGATTCTACAGCCCCAGCATTTT.

The CDR3 is CASSILLNTEAFF. Here the CDR3 DNA reads TGTGCCAGCAGCATACTCCTGAACACTGAAGCTTTCTTT. The J gene is TRBJ1-1, the V gene TRBV27; D is unclear. The CDR3 is 13 amino acids. Germline loops: CDR1 MNHEY, CDR2 SMNVEV (reference sequence). V shed 6 bases and J shed 0 bases, with 8 bases lying between them.

This clone is deemed medium-sized. This chain joins TRBV19 and TRBJ2-7; 8 nucleotides line up with TRBD1. The CDR3 sequence is 15 residues long. After removal of 8 bases from V and 2 bases from J, the junction contained 11 bases not matched to a gene. CDR1 and CDR2 (germline): LNHDA, SQIVND (reference sequence). The CDR3 nucleotides read TGTGCCAGTTCCCAGGGGGCCGGAGGCCCCTACGAGCAGTACTTC. Protein product: CASSQGAGGPYEQYF.

The CDR3 reads CASSIKGRVGTSEAFF. In DNA, the CDR3 is TGTGCCAGTAGTATAAAGGGCAGGGTGGGGACTTCTGAAGCTTTCTTT. The V call is TRBV19, the J call TRBJ1-1; maybe TRBD1 (5 bases). V was clipped by 2 bases and J by 6 bases, with 19 bases between them. CDR1 LNHDA and CDR2 SQIVND come from the germline V gene (reference sequence). This CDR3 is 16 amino acids long.

This clone was picked up a small number of times. The CDR3 loop reads CASSSTTGSGADTQYF. CDR3 nucleotides: TGTGCCAGCAGCTCAACCACAGGGTCGGGGGCAGATACGCAGTATTTT. The chain links TRBV11-2 to TRBJ2-3, with D possibly being TRBD1 or TRBD2 (6 bases each). V was trimmed by 4 bases and J by 4 bases, leaving 18 bases between them. Germline V gene data show CDR1 as SGHAT and CDR2 as FQNNGV. The CDR3 runs to 16 residues.

CDR3 region: CASSLEARMNTEAFF. The CDR3 DNA reads as TGCGCCAGCAGCCTTGAGGCGAGGATGAACACTGAAGCTTTCTTT. J is TRBJ1-1 and V is TRBV5-1; D unresolved. Germline V gene data show CDR1 as SGHRS and CDR2 as YFSETQ. The CDR3 covers 15 residues. With 4 bases removed from V and 0 bases from J, the gap between germline ends came to 13 bases.

The chain joins TRBV5-4 to TRBJ1-2; TRBD1 is a possible D gene (6 bases). CDR3 length: 17 amino acids. Looked up from germline, CDR1 is SGHNT and CDR2 is YYREEE (reference sequence). Trimming took off 4 bases at V and 0 bases at J, with 19 bases between the two ends. The CDR3 reads CASSLGRGNQANYGYTF. The CDR3 DNA reads TGTGCCAGCAGCCTGGGGAGGGGGAATCAGGCTAACTATGGCTACACCTTC.

The genes are TRBV7-9 and TRBJ2-1; 13 nucleotides match TRBD2. Germline V CDR1 and CDR2: SEHNR, FQNEAQ (reference sequence). Trimming at V came to 5 bases and at J to 6 bases, leaving 4 bases not matched to a gene. CDR3 length: 15 amino acids. The CDR3 sequence is CASSPTSGGPNEQFF. The CDR3 nucleotides are TGTGCCAGCAGCCCGACTAGCGGGGGGCCCAATGAGCAGTTCTTC.

The J gene is TRBJ2-3, the V gene TRBV10-3, with 8 positions matching TRBD1. This CDR3 contains 13 residues. Losses at the gene ends were 8 bases for V and 4 bases for J; bases not matched to a gene: 5. Germline CDR1 and CDR2: ENHRY and SYGVKD. Written as DNA, the CDR3 is TGTGCCATCGAGGACAGGGTTGCAGATACGCAGTATTTT. Its protein product is CAIEDRVADTQYF.

This clone was observed a handful of times. The V call is TRBV5-6, the J call TRBJ1-1; D is perhaps TRBD1 (5 bases). Trimming removed 4 bases at V and 1 base at J, with 23 bases between. Germline-derived CDR1 and CDR2 are SGHDT and YYEEEE. This CDR3 spans 18 amino acids. This CDR3 is CASSLTRQSKIWNTEAFF. CDR3 bases: TGTGCCAGCAGCCTAACTCGACAGAGTAAGATTTGGAACACTGAAGCTTTCTTT.

This clone was detected a few times. The J gene is TRBJ1-5, the V gene TRBV2; a possible D gene is TRBD1 (5 bases). Germline loops: CDR1 SNHLY, CDR2 FYNNEI. With 6 bases removed from V and 2 bases from J, the gap between germline ends came to 14 bases. The CDR3 loop spans 15 amino acids. Here the CDR3 DNA reads TGTGCCAGCAGACTAGAGGGACGGGGCAATCAGCCCCAGCATTTT. Translation: CASRLEGRGNQPQHF.

The chain is built from TRBV6-1 and TRBJ1-2; D perhaps matches TRBD1 (6 bases). Germline loops: CDR1 MNHNS, CDR2 SASEGT. V dropped 5 bases and J dropped 7 bases, with 14 bases sitting between them. The CDR3 has 13 amino acids. CDR3 DNA: TGTGCCAGCAGTCAAGTCCGGGGGCTTGGCTACACCTTC. Translating it yields CASSQVRGLGYTF.

The rearrangement uses TRBV7-6 and TRBJ2-2; 10 bases align to TRBD2. There are 15 residues in the CDR3. V lost 5 bases, J lost 5 bases, and 5 bases stayed unmatched. Germline loops: CDR1 SGHVS, CDR2 FNYEAQ. CDR3 sequence (DNA): TGTGCCAGCAGCCTGGCGACTAGCGGGACCGGGGAGCTGTTTTTT. Its protein product is CASSLATSGTGELFF.

This clone was seen more than once but under ten times. The same CDR3 arises from other DNA sequences in this sample as well. The V and J genes are TRBV5-6 and TRBJ1-2; unclear D gene. The V gene lost 0 bases and the J gene lost 5 bases, with 2 bases spanning the gap. Germline V gene data show CDR1 as SGHDT and CDR2 as YYEEEE. The CDR3 has 11 residues. CDR3 protein: CASSLGYGYTF. The CDR3 DNA reads TGTGCCAGCAGCTTGGGGTATGGCTACACCTTC.

The sample holds a few counts of this clone. J is TRBJ2-4 and V is TRBV5-1, with TRBD2 matching 8 bases. In germline, CDR1 is SGHRS, CDR2 YFSETQ. After removal of 4 bases from V and 8 bases from J, the junction contained 14 bases not matched to a gene. The CDR3 is made up of 16 amino acids. The CDR3 coding sequence is TGCGCCAGCAGCCTACAACATCGGGGGGGCAGGGACATTCAGTACTTC. This translates into CASSLQHRGGRDIQYF.

This rearrangement joins TRBV15 to TRBJ2-1, with a possible D match to TRBD1 (6 bases). Trimming left V 0 bases short and J 1 base short, with 10 bases between. The germline V gene encodes CDR1 LNHNV and CDR2 YYDKDF (reference sequence). CDR3 length: 16 amino acids. In DNA form, the CDR3 reads TGTGCCACCAGCAGAGAAAACAGGGCATCCTACAATGAGCAGTTCTTC. This gives the protein CATSRENRASYNEQFF.

The rearrangement links TRBV14 to TRBJ2-2, with unresolved D. With 4 bases removed from V and 1 base from J, the gap between germline ends came to 10 bases. The germline V gene has CDR1 SGHDN and CDR2 FVKESK. The CDR3 has 15 amino acids. The CDR3 is CASSPSGLNTGELFF. The CDR3 DNA follows: TGTGCCAGCAGCCCCTCAGGTCTGAACACCGGGGAGCTGTTTTTT. The full variable domain, its missing parts supplied by reference TRBV14 and TRBJ2-2, is EAGVTQFPSHSVIEKGQTVTLRCDPISGHDNLYWYRRVMGKEIKFLLHFVKESKQDESGMPNNRFLAERTGGTYSTLKVQPAELEDSGVYFCASSPSGLNTGELFFGEGSRLTVL.

The chain carries TRBV1 and TRBJ2-7; the table's D call of TRBD1 was not tested on the DNA. TRBV1 is a pseudogene segment. This CDR3 comprises 15 residues. Here the CDR3 reads CTSSQEEQGSHEQYF. The CDR3 DNA follows: TGCACCAGCAGCCAAGAAGAACAGGGGTCCCACGAGCAGTACTTC.

Only a few counts were recorded for this clone. This rearrangement joins TRBV11-3 to TRBJ2-1; TRBD2 aligns across 7 bases. This CDR3 is built from 15 residues. CDR1 is SGHNT, CDR2 YENEEA, per germline. V shed 2 bases, J shed 5 bases, and the junction held 6 bases outside the gene matches. The CDR3 sequence is CASSLFGGKDNEQFF. The CDR3 nucleotides read TGTGCCAGCAGCTTATTCGGGGGGAAAGACAATGAGCAGTTCTTC.

This sequence joins TRBV5-3 and TRBJ2-7; possible D gene TRBD1, 7 bases. TRBV5-3 qualifies as an ORF whose function is uncertain. This CDR3 comprises 20 residues. Between the trimmed V and J ends, which lost 3 bases and 3 bases, there was a span of 31 bases. Here the CDR3 DNA reads TGTGCCAGAAGCTCGAATAACCGGGACAGTGCGCTTGGGGGGTACTACGAGCAGTACTTC. Amino acid sequence: CARSSNNRDSALGGYYEQYF.

The chain combines TRBV11-2 with TRBJ1-4; no clear D. This CDR3 has 15 amino acids. The V end lost 5 bases, the J end lost 3 bases, and 13 bases lay between the germline ends. The V gene's germline CDR1 is SGHAT and CDR2 FQNNGV. The DNA of the CDR3 is TGTGCCAGCAGCAAAGGGTCCGGGGCTAATGAAAAACTGTTTTTT. It encodes CASSKGSGANEKLFF.

V and J are TRBV6-5 and TRBJ2-1, with 9 bases matching TRBD1. V was pared by 6 bases and J by 9 bases, with 12 bases of the junction left unmatched. The germline V gene encodes CDR1 MNHEY and CDR2 SVGAGI. The CDR3 runs 15 residues. As DNA, the CDR3 is TGTGCCAGCAGAACAGGGGGCCATTGGCTAAGTGAGCAGTTCTTC. Its translation: CASRTGGHWLSEQFF.

This clone was recorded a few times. The genes are TRBV19 and TRBJ1-2; unclear D gene. This CDR3 comprises 17 residues. The V gene's germline CDR1 is LNHDA and CDR2 SQIVND (reference sequence). Trimming removed 5 bases at V and 2 bases at J, with 21 bases between. CDR3 protein: CASSSYPRGSGNYGYTF. The DNA of the CDR3 is TGTGCCAGTAGTTCCTACCCACGTGGGTCTGGAAACTATGGCTACACCTTC. Combining the CDR3 with reference TRBV19 and TRBJ1-2 gives the whole variable domain DGGITQSPKYLFRKEGQNVTLSCEQNLNHDAMYWYRQDPGQGLRLIYYSQIVNDFQKGDIAEGYSVSREKKESFPLTVTSAQKNPTAFYLCASSSYPRGSGNYGYTFGSGTRLTVV.

The V and J genes are TRBV18 and TRBJ2-3, with no clear D. This CDR3 contains 13 residues. The germline V gene has CDR1 KGHSH and CDR2 LQKENI. Trimming took 4 bases from V and 2 from J, leaving 7 bases between them. CDR3 coding DNA: TGTGCCAGCTCACTGGAGCACACAGATACGCAGTATTTT. Its translation is CASSLEHTDTQYF.

This chain links TRBV19 with TRBJ1-2; D remains ambiguous. Between the trimmed V and J ends, which lost 5 bases and 6 bases, there was a span of 16 bases. Germline assignment: CDR1 LNHDA and CDR2 SQIVND (reference sequence). This CDR3 spans 14 amino acids. Here the CDR3 reads CASSYSTEAHGYTF. The CDR3 coding sequence is TGTGCCAGTAGTTACTCGACGGAGGCCCATGGCTACACCTTC.

CDR3 coding DNA: TGTGCCAACCTACAGGGGGCATGGGTCTATGGCTACACCTTC. It yields the protein CANLQGAWVYGYTF. The chain employs TRBV7-7 and TRBJ1-2; 9 nucleotides align to TRBD1. Germline V lookup: CDR1 SSHAT, CDR2 FNYEAQ (reference sequence). CDR3 length: 14 amino acids. V shed 10 bases, J shed 4 bases, and the junction held 10 bases outside the gene matches.

J is TRBJ1-2 and V is TRBV7-2; tentative D call: TRBD1 (5 bases). The germline CDR1 and CDR2 sequences are SGHTA and FQGNSA. The ends were cut back, 5 bases at V and 7 bases at J, with 11 bases in the middle. This CDR3 has 12 residues. CDR3 coding DNA: TGTGCCAGCAGCCAAACTAGGGGTGGCTACACCTTC. This encodes CASSQTRGGYTF. The whole variable domain, filled in from reference TRBV7-2 and TRBJ1-2, reads GAGVSQSPSNKVTEKGKDVELRCDPISGHTALYWYRQSLGQGLEFLIYFQGNSAPDKSGLPSDRFSAERTGGSVSTLTIQRTQQEDSAVYLCASSQTRGGYTFGSGTRLTVV.

Here the CDR3 reads CASSQVLEGNYGYTF. The CDR3 DNA reads TGCGCCAGCAGCCAAGTTCTGGAGGGGAACTATGGCTACACCTTC. This chain joins TRBV4-3 and TRBJ1-2; a weak D match, TRBD1 (5 bases). This CDR3 comprises 15 residues. Germline V gene data show CDR1 as LGHNA and CDR2 as YSLEER. V lost 1 base to trimming and J lost 2 bases, with 11 bases between them.